These T cell receptor beta chains were read from a single sample in a study of blood T cell repertoires in COVID-19. Libraries were prepared by immunoSEQ multiplex PCR; TCRdb keeps only in-frame clonotypes and omits some of them. The sample lists around 140,000 clones; roughly 80% were seen once. Sequenced input: peripheral blood. These receptors originate from a woman of 80 years or more with acute or convalescent COVID-19. Each CDR3 is given with its conserved first and last residue. The D gene is left open where the match is weak. Size tells how often a clone was seen (once, few, many) or the class of an expanded clone, and some rows leave it out.

j_call v_call d_call clone_size cdr3_aa cdr3_nt
TRBJ2-7 TRBV7-9 TRBD2 - CASSFWGRGLASYEQYF TGTGCCAGCAGCTTTTGGGGACGGGGACTAGCATCCTACGAGCAGTACTTC
TRBJ1-1 TRBV19 - - CASTNEAGRTEAFF TGTGCCAGTACCAACGAAGCAGGGAGGACTGAAGCTTTCTTT
TRBJ1-1 TRBV7-2 - - CASSMTENTEAFF TGTGCCAGCAGCATGACAGAGAACACTGAAGCTTTCTTT
TRBJ2-7 TRBV18 TRBD1 - CASSLDRARTYEQYF TGTGCCAGCTCACTGGACAGGGCCAGAACCTACGAGCAGTACTTC
TRBJ1-1 TRBV7-2 - - CASSRSGGVTEAFF TGTGCCAGCAGCCGTAGTGGGGGGGTCACTGAAGCTTTCTTT
TRBJ2-3 TRBV13 TRBD2 - CASSQWGGSTDTQYF TGTGCCAGCAGCCAATGGGGGGGTAGCACAGATACGCAGTATTTT
TRBJ1-5 TRBV6-5 - few CASRDSSNQPQHF TGTGCCAGCAGGGACAGTAGCAATCAGCCCCAGCATTTT
TRBJ2-3 TRBV3-1/TRBV3-2 - - CASSQDSRSTDTQYF TGTGCCAGCAGCCAAGATTCCAGGAGCACAGATACGCAGTATTTT
TRBJ2-2 TRBV5-1 TRBD1 - CASSVQGARAGELFF TGCGCCAGCAGCGTACAGGGGGCGCGGGCCGGGGAGCTGTTTTTT
TRBJ2-1 TRBV5-4 TRBD2 once CASSAGRGVNNEQFF TGTGCCAGCAGCGCAGGCCGGGGGGTTAACAATGAGCAGTTCTTC
TRBJ1-5 TRBV19 - - CASSTPAGSNQPQHF TGTGCCAGTAGTACCCCCGCAGGGAGCAATCAGCCCCAGCATTTT
TRBJ2-1 TRBV7-8 - few CASSLLGGSYNEQFF TGTGCCAGCAGCCTTTTGGGGGGCTCCTACAATGAGCAGTTCTTC
TRBJ2-1 TRBV7-9 - - CASSSGVSYNEQFF TGTGCCAGCAGCTCGGGGGTGTCCTACAATGAGCAGTTCTTC
TRBJ2-1 TRBV9 TRBD2 - CASSTSGASSYNEQFF TGTGCCAGCAGCACTAGCGGGGCTAGCTCCTACAATGAGCAGTTCTTC
TRBJ1-1 TRBV5-1 TRBD1 - CASSLGTGVDTEAFF TGCGCCAGCAGCTTGGGAACAGGGGTCGACACTGAAGCTTTCTTT
TRBJ2-1 TRBV4-3 - - CASSQDGVWGDRNEQFF TGCGCCAGCAGCCAAGATGGAGTATGGGGGGATCGGAATGAGCAGTTCTTC
TRBJ1-6 TRBV4-3 - - CASSQEIAGVSPLHF TGCGCCAGCAGCCAAGAGATTGCAGGGGTTTCACCCCTCCACTTT
TRBJ2-2 TRBV2 - - CASRTGLNTGELFF TGTGCCAGCAGAACAGGGTTGAACACCGGGGAGCTGTTTTTT
TRBJ1-2 TRBV7-2 - - CASSLAQGTSYGYTF TGTGCCAGCAGCTTAGCCCAGGGGACGAGCTATGGCTACACCTTC
TRBJ2-2 TRBV5-1 TRBD2 - CASSAPGLAGGGGTGELFF TGCGCCAGCAGCGCCCCGGGACTAGCGGGGGGCGGTGGCACCGGGGAGCTGTTTTTT
TRBJ2-1 TRBV10-2 TRBD2 few CASSVGLAGNEQFF TGCGCCAGCAGTGTGGGTCTAGCGGGGAATGAGCAGTTCTTC
TRBJ2-7 TRBV7-6 - - CASSLSSTYEQYF TGTGCCAGCAGCTTATCCTCTACCTACGAGCAGTACTTC
TRBJ2-3 TRBV4-1 - - CASSPDRGGRTDTQYF TGCGCCAGCAGCCCTGATAGAGGGGGTCGGACAGATACGCAGTATTTT